In this sample, the clone carrying this TCR beta chain turned up a few times. What it binds is not known. This entry belongs to a study of cytomegalovirus exposure and HLA in healthy donors. Study overall: From donors who were HLA-typed, an early data release held about 85 million unique TCRs. Findings of the study overall: Across all donors, roughly uniform sequencing depth was an assumption of the presence/absence analyses. When analyzed later, a missense DCLRE1C variant was found to be linked to TCR beta V- and J-gene trimming.

The CDR3 runs 11 residues. The V and J ends lost 6 bases and 6 bases respectively, with 8 bases between them. Germline V gene data show CDR1 as MNHEY and CDR2 as SVGAGI. The PCR used 60 Vbeta and 13 Jbeta primers. This table comes from immunoSEQ multiplex PCR, and its TCRdb copy is limited to in-frame clones, with some not included. The sample lists fewer than 85,000 clones, 84% occurring once. The rearrangement uses TRBV6-5 and TRBJ1-2; D uncertain. Specimen: PBMCs. The source is a man between 65 and 85 years old in good health and CMV-seropositive. The DNA of the CDR3 is TGTGCCAGCAGGAACGGGGATGGCTACACCTTC. As protein: CASRNGDGYTF.